This T cell receptor (beta chain) was captured by sequencing in a study of control samples from healthy donors and cancer patients. The repertoire was sequenced with immunoSEQ multiplex PCR; TCRdb's copy has only in-frame clones and lacks some. The sample records 130,000 or so clones, around nine tenths being singletons. The germline V gene has CDR1 SGHTA and CDR2 FQGNSA. The V segment lost 1 base and the J segment 8 bases; nucleotides outside the gene matches: 3. This CDR3 has 13 amino acids. Sequenced material: blood. The receptor was derived from a man aged 40-50 years in good health. V usage is TRBV7-2 and J usage is TRBJ1-2; 8 nucleotides line up with TRBD1. This chain's CDR3 is CASSLGQGIGYTF. CDR3 sequence (DNA): TGTGCCAGCAGCTTAGGACAGGGGATAGGCTACACCTTC.